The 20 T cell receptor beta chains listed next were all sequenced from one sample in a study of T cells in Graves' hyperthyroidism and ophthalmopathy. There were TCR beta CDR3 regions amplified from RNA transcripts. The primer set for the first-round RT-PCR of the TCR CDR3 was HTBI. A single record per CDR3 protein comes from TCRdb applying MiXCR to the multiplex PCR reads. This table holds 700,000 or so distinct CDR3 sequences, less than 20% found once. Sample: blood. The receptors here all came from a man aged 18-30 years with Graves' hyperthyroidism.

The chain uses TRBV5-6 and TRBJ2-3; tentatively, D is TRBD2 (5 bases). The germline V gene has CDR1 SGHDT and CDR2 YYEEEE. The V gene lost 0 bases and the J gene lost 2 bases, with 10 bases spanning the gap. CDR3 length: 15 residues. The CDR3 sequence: CASSLASGITDTQYF. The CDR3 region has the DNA TGTGCCAGCAGCTTGGCTTCGGGGATCACAGATACGCAGTATTTT.

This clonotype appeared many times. The CDR3 coding sequence is TGTGCCAGCAGTTACACCTCACGGGCCCACGAGCAGTACTTC. Protein: CASSYTSRAHEQYF. The rearrangement links TRBV27 to TRBJ2-7; no firm D call. Germline loops: CDR1 MNHEY, CDR2 SMNVEV (reference sequence). V shed 4 bases and J shed 5 bases, with 15 bases lying between them. This CDR3 region has 14 residues.

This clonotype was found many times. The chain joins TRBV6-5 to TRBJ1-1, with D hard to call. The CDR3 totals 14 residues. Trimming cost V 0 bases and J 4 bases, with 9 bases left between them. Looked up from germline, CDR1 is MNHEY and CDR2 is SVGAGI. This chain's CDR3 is CASSYSAPLTEAFF. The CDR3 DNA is TGTGCCAGCAGTTACTCGGCACCACTCACTGAAGCTTTCTTT.

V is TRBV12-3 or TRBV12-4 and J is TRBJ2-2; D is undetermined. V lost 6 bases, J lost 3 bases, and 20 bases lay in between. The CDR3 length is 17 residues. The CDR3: CASSRLSRVRDTGELFF. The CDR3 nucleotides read TGTGCCAGCAGCCGTCTCTCAAGGGTACGGGACACCGGGGAGCTGTTTTTT.

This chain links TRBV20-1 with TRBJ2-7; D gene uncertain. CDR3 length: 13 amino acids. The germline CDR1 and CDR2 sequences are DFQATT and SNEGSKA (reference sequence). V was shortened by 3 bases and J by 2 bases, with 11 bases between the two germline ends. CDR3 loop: CSASGTVAYEQYF. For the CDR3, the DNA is TGCAGTGCTAGCGGCACCGTAGCCTACGAGCAGTACTTC.

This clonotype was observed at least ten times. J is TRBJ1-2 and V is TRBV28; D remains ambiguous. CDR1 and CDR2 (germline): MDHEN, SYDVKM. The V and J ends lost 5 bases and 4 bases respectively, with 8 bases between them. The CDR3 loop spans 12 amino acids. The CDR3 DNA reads TGTGCCAGCAGTGAACCTGGCTATGGCTACACCTTC. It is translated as CASSEPGYGYTF.

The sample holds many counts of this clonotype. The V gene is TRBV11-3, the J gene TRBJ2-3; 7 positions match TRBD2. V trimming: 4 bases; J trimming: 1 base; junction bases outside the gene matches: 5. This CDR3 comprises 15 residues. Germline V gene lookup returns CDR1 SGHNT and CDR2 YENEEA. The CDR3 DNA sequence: TGTGCCAGCAGCTCGGGGGGAGCGGGCACAGATACGCAGTATTTT. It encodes CASSSGGAGTDTQYF.

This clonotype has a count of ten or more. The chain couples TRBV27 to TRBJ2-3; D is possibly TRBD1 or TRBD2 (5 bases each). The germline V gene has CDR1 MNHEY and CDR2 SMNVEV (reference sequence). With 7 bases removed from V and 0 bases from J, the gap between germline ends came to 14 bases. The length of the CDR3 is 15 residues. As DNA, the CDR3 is TGTGCCAGCACAGAGAGGGGCGGGAGCACAGATACGCAGTATTTT. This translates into CASTERGGSTDTQYF.

The CDR3 spells CASSLGVRGTQYF. In DNA, the CDR3 is TGTGCCAGCAGCCTGGGTGTCCGGGGGACCCAGTACTTC. The chain is built from TRBV28 and TRBJ2-5, with D tentatively TRBD2 (5 bases). V lost 6 bases and J lost 7, with 15 bases in between. The CDR3 covers 13 residues. Per the germline V gene, CDR1 is MDHEN and CDR2 is SYDVKM.

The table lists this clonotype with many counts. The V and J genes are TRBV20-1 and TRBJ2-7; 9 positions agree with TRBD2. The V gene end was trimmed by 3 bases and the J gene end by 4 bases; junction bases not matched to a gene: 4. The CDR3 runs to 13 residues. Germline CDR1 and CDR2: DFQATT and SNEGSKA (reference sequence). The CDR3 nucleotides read TGCAGTGCTAGCGGCGGGAGGGGATACGAGCAGTACTTC. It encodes CSASGGRGYEQYF.

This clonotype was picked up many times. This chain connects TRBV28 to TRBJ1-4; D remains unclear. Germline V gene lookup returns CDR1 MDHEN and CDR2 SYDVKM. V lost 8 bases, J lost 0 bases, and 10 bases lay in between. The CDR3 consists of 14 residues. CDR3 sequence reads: CASVAGTTNEKLFF. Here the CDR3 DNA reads TGTGCCAGCGTCGCAGGAACAACTAATGAAAAACTGTTTTTT.

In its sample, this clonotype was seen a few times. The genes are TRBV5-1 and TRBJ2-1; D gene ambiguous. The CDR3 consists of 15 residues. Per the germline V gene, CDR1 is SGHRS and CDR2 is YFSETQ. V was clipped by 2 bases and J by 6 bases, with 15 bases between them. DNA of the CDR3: TGCGCCAGCAGCTTAAGACTCCCCTCCACCAATGAGCAGTTCTTC. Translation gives CASSLRLPSTNEQFF.

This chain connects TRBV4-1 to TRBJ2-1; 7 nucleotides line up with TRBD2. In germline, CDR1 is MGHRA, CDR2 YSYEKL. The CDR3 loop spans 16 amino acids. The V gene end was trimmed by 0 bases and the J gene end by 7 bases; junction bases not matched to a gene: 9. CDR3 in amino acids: CASSQEGGSLRNEQFF. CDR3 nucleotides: TGCGCCAGCAGCCAAGAGGGCGGGAGCCTAAGGAATGAGCAGTTCTTC.

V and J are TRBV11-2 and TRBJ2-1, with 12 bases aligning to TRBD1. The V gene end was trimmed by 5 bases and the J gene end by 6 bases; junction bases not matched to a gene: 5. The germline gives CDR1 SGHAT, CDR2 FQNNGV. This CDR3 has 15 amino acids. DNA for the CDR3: TGTGCCAGCAGCCCCGGGACAGGGGGCGGCAATGAGCAGTTCTTC. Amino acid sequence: CASSPGTGGGNEQFF.

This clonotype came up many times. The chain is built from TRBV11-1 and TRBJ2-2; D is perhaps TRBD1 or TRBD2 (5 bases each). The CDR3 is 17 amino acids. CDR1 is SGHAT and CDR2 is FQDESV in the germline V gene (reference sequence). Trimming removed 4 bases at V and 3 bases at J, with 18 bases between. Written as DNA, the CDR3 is TGTGCCAGCAGCTCGGGGCTACGGTCCTCGTACACCGGGGAGCTGTTTTTT. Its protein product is CASSSGLRSSYTGELFF. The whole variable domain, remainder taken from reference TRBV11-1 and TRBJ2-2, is EAEVAQSPRYKITEKSQAVAFWCDPISGHATLYWYRQILGQGPELLVQFQDESVVDDSQLPKDRFSAERLKGVDSTLKIQPAELGDSAMYLCASSSGLRSSYTGELFFGEGSRLTVL.

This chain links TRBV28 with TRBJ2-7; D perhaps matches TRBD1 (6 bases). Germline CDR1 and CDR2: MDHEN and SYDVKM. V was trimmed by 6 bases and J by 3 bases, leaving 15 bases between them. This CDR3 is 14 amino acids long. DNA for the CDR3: TGTGCCAGCAGGATAGGTGGGGGCCTCTACGAGCAGTACTTC. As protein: CASRIGGGLYEQYF.

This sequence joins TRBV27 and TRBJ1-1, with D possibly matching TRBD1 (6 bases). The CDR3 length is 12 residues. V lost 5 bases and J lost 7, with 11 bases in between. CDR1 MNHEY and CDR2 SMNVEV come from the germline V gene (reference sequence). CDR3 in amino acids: CASSPRRGEAFF. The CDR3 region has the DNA TGTGCCAGCAGTCCCCGCAGGGGTGAAGCTTTCTTT.

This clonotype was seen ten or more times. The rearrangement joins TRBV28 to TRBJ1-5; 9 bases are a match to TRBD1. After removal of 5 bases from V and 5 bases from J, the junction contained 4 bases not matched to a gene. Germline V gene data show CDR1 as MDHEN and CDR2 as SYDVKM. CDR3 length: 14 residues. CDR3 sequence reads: CASSSDRGYQPQHF. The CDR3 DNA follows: TGTGCCAGCAGTAGCGACAGGGGGTATCAGCCCCAGCATTTT.

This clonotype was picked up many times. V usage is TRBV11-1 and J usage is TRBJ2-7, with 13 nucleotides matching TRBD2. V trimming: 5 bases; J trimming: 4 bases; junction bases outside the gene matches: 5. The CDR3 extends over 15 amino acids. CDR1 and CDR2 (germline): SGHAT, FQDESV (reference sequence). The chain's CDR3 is CASSRGLAGAYEQYF. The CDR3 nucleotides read TGTGCCAGCAGCCGCGGACTAGCGGGAGCATACGAGCAGTACTTC.

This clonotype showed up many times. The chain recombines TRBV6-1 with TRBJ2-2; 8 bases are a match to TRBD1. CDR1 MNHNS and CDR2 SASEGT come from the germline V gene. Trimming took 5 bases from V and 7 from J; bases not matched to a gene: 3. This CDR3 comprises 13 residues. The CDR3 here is CASSPDRGGELFF. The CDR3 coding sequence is TGTGCCAGCAGTCCTGACAGGGGCGGGGAGCTGTTTTTT.